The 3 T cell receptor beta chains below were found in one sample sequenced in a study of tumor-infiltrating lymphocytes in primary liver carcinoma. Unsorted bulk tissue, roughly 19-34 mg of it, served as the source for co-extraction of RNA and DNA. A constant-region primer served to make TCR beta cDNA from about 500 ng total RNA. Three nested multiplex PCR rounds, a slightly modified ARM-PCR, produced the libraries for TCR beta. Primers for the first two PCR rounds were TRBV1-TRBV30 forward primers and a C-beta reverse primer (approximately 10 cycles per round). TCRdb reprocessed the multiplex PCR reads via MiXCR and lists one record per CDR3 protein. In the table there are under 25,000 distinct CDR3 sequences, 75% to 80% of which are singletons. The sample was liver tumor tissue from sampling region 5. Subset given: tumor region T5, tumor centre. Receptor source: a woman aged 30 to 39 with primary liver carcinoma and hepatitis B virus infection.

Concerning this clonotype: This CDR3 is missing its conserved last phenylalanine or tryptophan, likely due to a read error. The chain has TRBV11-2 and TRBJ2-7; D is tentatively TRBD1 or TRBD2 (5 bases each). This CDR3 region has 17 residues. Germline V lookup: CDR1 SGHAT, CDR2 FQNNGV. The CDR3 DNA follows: TGTGCCAGTAGCTCCCTACTGGGGACGGTGAATTCCTACGAGCAGTACATC. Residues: CASSSLLGTVNSYEQYI.

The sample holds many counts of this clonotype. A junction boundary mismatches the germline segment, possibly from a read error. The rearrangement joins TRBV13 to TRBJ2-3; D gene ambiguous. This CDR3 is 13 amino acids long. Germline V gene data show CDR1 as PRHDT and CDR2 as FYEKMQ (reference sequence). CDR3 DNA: TGTGCCAGCAGATTGGGTTTAACAGACACGCAGTATTTT. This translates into CASRLGLTDTQYF.

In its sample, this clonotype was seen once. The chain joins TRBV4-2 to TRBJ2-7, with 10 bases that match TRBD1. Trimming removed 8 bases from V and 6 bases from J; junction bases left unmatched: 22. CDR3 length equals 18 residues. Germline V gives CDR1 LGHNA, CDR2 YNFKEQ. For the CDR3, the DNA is TGTGCCAGCGGTCAGGAATACCTAGGACAGGGGGGACCGCGCGAGCAGTACTTC. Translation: CASGQEYLGQGGPREQYF.